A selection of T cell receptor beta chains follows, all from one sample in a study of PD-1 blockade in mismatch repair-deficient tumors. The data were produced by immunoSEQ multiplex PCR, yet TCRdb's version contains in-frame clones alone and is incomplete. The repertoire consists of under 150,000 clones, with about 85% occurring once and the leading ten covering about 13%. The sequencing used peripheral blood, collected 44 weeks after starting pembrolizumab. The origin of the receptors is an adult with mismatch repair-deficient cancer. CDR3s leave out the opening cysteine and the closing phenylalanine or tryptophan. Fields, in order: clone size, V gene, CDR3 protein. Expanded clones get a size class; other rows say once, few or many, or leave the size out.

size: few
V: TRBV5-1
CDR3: ASNVQGNTEAF

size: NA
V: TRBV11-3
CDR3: ASSLGVTSGRTKNIQY

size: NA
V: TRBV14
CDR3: ASSHKNRQMQNTEAF

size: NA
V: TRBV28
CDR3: ASSYRGGYSNQPQH

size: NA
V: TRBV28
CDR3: ATGGLAYEQY

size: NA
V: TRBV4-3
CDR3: ASSQDPTSPKNIQY

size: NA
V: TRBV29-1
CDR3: SVVGRSTDTQY

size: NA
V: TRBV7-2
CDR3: ASSRDKNTEAF

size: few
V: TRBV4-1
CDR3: ASSQDRVGTEAF

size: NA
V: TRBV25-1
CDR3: ASRQGRSMNTEAF

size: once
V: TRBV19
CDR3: ASSRGQGNQPQH

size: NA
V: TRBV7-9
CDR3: ATGTSGNQETQY

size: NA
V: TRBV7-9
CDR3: ASSFRRDPYEQY

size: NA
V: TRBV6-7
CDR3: ASSYSRSGAVGGETQY

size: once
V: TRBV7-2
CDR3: ASSLGPSGFSYNEQF

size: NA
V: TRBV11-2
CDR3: ASSPSKRTFSYEQY

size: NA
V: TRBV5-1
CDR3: ASSLIAGSSYNEQF

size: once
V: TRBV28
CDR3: ASSSGTGHTDTQY

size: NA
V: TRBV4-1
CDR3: ASSQDRGLNQPQH

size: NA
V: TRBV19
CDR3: ASSILDRDEAF

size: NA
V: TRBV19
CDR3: ASSIDHRGYQPQH

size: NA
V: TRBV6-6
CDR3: ASSYRLGGETQY

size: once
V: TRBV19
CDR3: ASSRKLGLAGVDEQY

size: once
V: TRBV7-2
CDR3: ASSSSGRRETQY

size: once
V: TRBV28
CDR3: ASSSPMDRSGTGELF

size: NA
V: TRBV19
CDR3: ASKGTAGGHTDTQY

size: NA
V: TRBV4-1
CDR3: ASSQGLHRTPYEQY

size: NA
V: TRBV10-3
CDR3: AISRGTGGSDIQY

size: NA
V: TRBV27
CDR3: ASSLIVGRVLEEQY

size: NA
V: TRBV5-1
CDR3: ASSGGRPNEQF

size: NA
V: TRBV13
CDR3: ASSLGLRGLAVHNEQF

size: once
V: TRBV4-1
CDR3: ASSTRPELRSYEQY

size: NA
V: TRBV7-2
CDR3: ASSHRLAGGPYEQY

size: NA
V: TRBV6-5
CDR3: ASRQGVNTGELF

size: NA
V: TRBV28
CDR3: ASSPVPGTREETQY

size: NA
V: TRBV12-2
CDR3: ASRLARLARSGELF

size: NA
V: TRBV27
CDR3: ASSPQRGGRAYEQY

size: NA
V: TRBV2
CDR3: ASSERLAGGTFEETQY

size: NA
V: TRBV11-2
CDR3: ASSSPRGANEKLF

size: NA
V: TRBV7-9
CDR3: ASSLTFSYNEQF

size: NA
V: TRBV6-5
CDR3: ASSLWYNQPQH

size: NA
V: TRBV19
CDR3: ASTPGTSGRGGYSYNEQF

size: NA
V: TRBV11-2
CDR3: ASSPTSPGLSGNPDTQY

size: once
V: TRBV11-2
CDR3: ASLGRTNNEQF

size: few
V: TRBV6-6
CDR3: ASSDLGQGAWGYT

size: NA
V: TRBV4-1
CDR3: ASSQYGTGRTEAF

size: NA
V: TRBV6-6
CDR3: ASSYWGNDQPQH

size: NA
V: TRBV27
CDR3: ASSYRRAPLGTTRNEQF

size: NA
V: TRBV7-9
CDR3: ASSSLGTSWANEQY

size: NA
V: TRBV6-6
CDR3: ASSYLQDYGYT

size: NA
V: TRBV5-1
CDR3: ASSLGTPTAYEQY